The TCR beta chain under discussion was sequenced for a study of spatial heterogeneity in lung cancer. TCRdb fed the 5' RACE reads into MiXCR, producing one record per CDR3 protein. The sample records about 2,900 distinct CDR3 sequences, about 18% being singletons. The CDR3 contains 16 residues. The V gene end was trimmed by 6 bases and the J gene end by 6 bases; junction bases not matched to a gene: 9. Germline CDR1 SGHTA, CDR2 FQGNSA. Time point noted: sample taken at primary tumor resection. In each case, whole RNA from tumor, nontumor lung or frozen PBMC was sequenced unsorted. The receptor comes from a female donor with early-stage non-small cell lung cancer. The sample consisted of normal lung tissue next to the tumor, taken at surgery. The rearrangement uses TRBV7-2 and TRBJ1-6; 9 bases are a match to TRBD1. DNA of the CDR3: TGTGCCAGCAGAGAGAACCCGGGACAGGGTAATTCACCCCTCCACTTT. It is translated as CASRENPGQGNSPLHF.